The next 2 T cell receptor beta chains were all read from a single sample in a study of T cell clonotyping in hematopoietic cell transplantation. Libraries were prepared by immunoSEQ multiplex PCR; TCRdb keeps only in-frame clonotypes and omits some of them. The table lists about 45,000 clones, approximately 94% of them singletons. What was sequenced was peripheral blood mononuclear cells. These receptors were taken from a woman aged 45-60 years in good health. Some clones in this sample may be carry-over from other donors' samples.

The chain links TRBV7-3 to TRBJ2-7, with D maybe TRBD1 (6 bases). The CDR3 sequence is 13 residues long. V was pared by 2 bases and J by 5 bases, with 10 bases between. Germline CDR1 and CDR2: SGHTA and FQGTGA. CDR3 loop: CASSLGGPNEQYF. The CDR3 DNA is TGTGCCAGCAGCTTAGGGGGCCCCAACGAGCAGTACTTC.

V and J are TRBV29-1 and TRBJ2-2; a weak D match, TRBD1 (6 bases). Trimming took off 4 bases at V and 0 bases at J, with 6 bases between the two ends. From germline, CDR1 is SQVTM and CDR2 ANQGSEA. This CDR3 is built from 13 residues. This CDR3 is CSVGQANTGELFF. Here the CDR3 DNA reads TGCAGCGTTGGACAGGCGAACACCGGGGAGCTGTTTTTT.